This T cell receptor (beta chain) stems from a study of vaccination effects on CD4 cells after COVID-19. Study-wide points: Few convalescent patients, and no early post-infection timepoints, were available to the study. Marked clonal contraction was seen in infection- and vaccine-induced clones late after vaccination.

CD4+ T cells specific for antigen were expanded with viral peptide pools by the ViraFEST assay before sequencing. Cells that had been cultured for 10 days were the source of isolated CD4+ T cells. The person acquired a PCR-confirmed SARS-CoV-2 infection between March and December 2020. BNT162b2 vaccine or mRNA-1273 vaccine was given to participants in two doses. Wells containing approximately 2 million PBMC each were cultured with 10 IU/ml IL-2 and approximately 9.6 ug/ml peptides. IL-2 medium was substituted for half the medium on days 3 and 7. This clone was seen more than once but under ten times. Its antigen is unknown. The repertoire was sequenced with immunoSEQ multiplex PCR; TCRdb's copy has only in-frame clones and lacks some. The sample has about 15,000 clones, about 74% seen once. V lost 5 bases and J 6 bases, leaving 15 bases between the germline ends. Looked up from germline, CDR1 is SEHNR and CDR2 is FQNEAQ (reference sequence). CDR3 length equals 14 residues.

This sequence originates from a human donor who had a prior SARS-CoV-2 infection. The gene calls are TRBV7-9 and TRBJ2-3; possibly TRBD2 for D (5 bases). The sample here was CD4+ T cells from PBMCs cultured with HCoV-NL63 spike peptides, taken after COVID-19 vaccination. CDR3: CASSPGWSSDTQYF. DNA of the CDR3: TGTGCCAGCAGCCCGGGGTGGAGTTCGGATACGCAGTATTTT. Full variable domain (rest looked up from reference TRBV7-9 and TRBJ2-3): DTGVSQNPRHKITKRGQNVTFRCDPISEHNRLYWYRQTLGQGPEFLTYFQNEAQLEKSRLLSDRFSAERPKGSFSTLEIQRTEQGDSAMYLCASSPGWSSDTQYFGPGTRLTVL.